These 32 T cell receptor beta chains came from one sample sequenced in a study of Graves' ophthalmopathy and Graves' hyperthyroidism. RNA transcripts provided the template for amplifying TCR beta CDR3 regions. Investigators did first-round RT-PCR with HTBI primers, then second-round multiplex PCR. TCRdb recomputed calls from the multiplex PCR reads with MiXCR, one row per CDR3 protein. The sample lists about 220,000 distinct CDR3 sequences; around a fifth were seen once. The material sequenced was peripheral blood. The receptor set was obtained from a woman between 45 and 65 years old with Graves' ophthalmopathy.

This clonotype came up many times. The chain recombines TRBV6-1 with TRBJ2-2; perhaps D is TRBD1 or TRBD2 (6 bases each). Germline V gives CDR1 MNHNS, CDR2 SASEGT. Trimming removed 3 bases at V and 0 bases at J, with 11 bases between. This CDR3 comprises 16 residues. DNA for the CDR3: TGTGCCAGCAGTGAGGGGGGCTACACGAACACCGGGGAGCTGTTTTTT. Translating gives CASSEGGYTNTGELFF.

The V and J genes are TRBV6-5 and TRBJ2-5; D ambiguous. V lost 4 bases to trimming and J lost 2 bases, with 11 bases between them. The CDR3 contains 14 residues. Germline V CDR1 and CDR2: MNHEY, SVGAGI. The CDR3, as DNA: TGTGCCAGCAGTTTCGGGCCTCCTCAAGAGACCCAGTACTTC. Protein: CASSFGPPQETQYF.

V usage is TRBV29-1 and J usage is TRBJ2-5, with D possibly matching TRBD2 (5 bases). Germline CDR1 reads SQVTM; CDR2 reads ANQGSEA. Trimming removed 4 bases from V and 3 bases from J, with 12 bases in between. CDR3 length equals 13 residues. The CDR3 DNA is TGCAGCGTTGTAGCGCAGGCAGAAGAGACCCAGTACTTC. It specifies CSVVAQAEETQYF. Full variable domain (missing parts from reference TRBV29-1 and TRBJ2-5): SAVISQKPSRDICQRGTSLTIQCQVDSQVTMMFWYRQQPGQSLTLIATANQGSEATYESGFVIDKFPISRPNLTFSTLTVSNMSPEDSSIYLCSVVAQAEETQYFGPGTRLLVL.

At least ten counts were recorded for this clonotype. Written as DNA, the CDR3 is TGTGCCAGCAGTAGGCTACACGTGGGGACCCAGTACTTC. It is translated as CASSRLHVGTQYF. J is TRBJ2-5 and V is TRBV6-5; D is ambiguous. Trimming shortened V by 5 bases and J by 7 bases, and 14 bases separated the two germline ends. CDR1 is MNHEY and CDR2 is SVGAGI in the germline V gene. This CDR3 region has 13 residues.

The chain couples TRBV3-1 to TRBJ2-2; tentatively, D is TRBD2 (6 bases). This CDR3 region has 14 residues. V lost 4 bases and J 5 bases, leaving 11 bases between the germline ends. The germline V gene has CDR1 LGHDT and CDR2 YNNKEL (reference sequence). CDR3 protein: CASSPPRGTGELFF. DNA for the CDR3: TGTGCCAGCAGCCCCCCCCGGGGGACCGGGGAGCTGTTTTTT.

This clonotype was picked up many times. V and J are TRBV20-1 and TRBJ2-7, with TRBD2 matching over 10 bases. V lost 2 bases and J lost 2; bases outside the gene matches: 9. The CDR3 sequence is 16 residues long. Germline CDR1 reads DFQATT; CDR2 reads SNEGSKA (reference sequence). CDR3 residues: CSARPQREGPPYEQYF. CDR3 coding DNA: TGCAGTGCTAGACCCCAGCGGGAGGGCCCTCCCTACGAGCAGTACTTC.

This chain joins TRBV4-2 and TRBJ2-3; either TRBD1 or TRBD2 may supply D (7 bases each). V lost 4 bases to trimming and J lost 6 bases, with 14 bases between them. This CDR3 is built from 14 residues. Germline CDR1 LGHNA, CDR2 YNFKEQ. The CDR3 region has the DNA TGTGCCAGCAGCCTCCAGGGGGGGCCCGATACGCAGTATTTT. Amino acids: CASSLQGGPDTQYF.

In nucleotides, the CDR3 is TGTGCCTGGGCGGGATACCCGAACACTGAAGCTTTCTTT. Amino acid sequence: CAWAGYPNTEAFF. The genes are TRBV30 and TRBJ1-1; D is ambiguous. V lost 5 bases and J 1 base, leaving 11 bases between the germline ends. Looked up from germline, CDR1 is GTSNPN and CDR2 is SVGIG (reference sequence). The CDR3 has 13 amino acids.

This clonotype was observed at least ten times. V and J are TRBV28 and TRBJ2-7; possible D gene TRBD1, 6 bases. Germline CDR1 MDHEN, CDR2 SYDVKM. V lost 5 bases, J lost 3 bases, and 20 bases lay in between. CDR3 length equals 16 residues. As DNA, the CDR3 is TGTGCCAGCAGTCCGCTCCGCAGGGGAGTGATCTACGAGCAGTACTTC. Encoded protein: CASSPLRRGVIYEQYF.

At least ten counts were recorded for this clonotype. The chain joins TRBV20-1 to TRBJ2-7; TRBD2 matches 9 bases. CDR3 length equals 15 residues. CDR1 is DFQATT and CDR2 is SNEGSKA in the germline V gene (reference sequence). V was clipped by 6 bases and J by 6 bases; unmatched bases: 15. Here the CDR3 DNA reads TGCAGTGCCATCCTTCTTGCGGGAGGGCCGGGCGAGCAGTACTTC. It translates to CSAILLAGGPGEQYF.

The CDR3 is CASSQPGSSFMNTEAFF. CDR3 DNA: TGTGCCAGCTCACAACCGGGGTCCTCCTTCATGAACACTGAAGCTTTCTTT. The rearrangement links TRBV18 to TRBJ1-1, with D unclear. The V gene lost 4 bases and the J gene lost 0 bases, with 18 bases spanning the gap. The CDR3 is 17 amino acids. CDR1 and CDR2 from the germline V gene are KGHSH and LQKENI.

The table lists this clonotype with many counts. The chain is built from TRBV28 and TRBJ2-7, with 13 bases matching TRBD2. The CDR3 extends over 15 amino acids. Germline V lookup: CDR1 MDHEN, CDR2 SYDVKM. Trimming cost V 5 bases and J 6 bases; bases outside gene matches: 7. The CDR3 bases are TGTGCCAGCAGTCGGGGACTAGCGGGATGGAGCGAGCAGTACTTC. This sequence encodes CASSRGLAGWSEQYF. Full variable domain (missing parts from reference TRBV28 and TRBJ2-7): DVKVTQSSRYLVKRTGEKVFLECVQDMDHENMFWYRQDPGLGLRLIYFSYDVKMKEKGDIPEGYSVSREKKERFSLILESASTNQTSMYLCASSRGLAGWSEQYFGPGTRLTVT.

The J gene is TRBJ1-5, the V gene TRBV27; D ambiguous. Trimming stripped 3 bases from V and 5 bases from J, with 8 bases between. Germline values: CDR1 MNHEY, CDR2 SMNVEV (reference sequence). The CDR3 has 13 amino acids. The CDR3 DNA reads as TGTGCCAGCAGTTTGACCTGGGATCAGCCCCAGCATTTT. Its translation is CASSLTWDQPQHF.

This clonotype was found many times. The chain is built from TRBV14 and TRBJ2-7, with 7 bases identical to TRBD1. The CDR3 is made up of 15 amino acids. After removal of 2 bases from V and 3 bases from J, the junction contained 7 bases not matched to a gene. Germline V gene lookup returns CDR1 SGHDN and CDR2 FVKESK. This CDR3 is CASSQHRTGDYEQYF. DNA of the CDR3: TGTGCCAGCAGCCAACATAGGACAGGAGACTACGAGCAGTACTTC.

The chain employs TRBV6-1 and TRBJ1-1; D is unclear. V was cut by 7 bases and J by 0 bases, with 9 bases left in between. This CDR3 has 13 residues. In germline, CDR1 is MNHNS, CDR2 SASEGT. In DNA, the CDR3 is TGTGCCAGCATGTCGCAGATGAACACTGAAGCTTTCTTT. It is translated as CASMSQMNTEAFF.

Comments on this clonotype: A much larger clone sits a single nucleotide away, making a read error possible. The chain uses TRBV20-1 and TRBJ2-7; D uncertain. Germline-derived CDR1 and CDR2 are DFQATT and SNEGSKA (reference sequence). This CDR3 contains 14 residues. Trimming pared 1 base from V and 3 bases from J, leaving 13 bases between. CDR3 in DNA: TGCAGTGCTAGAGCTGTGCCCATCAGCTACGAGCAGTACTTC. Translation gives CSARAVPISYEQYF.

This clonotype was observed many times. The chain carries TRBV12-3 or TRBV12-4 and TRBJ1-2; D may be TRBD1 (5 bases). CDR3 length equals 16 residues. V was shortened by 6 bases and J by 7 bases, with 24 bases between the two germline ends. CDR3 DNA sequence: TGTGCCAGCAGCCACCGGCGAATGGGGGAAAGGGCTGGCTACACCTTC. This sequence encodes CASSHRRMGERAGYTF.

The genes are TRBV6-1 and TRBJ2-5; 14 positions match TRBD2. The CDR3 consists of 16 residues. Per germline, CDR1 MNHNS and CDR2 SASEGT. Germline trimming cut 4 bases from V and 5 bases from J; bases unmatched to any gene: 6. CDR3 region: CASSAGTSGRWETQYF. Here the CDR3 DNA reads TGTGCCAGCAGTGCCGGGACTAGCGGGAGATGGGAGACCCAGTACTTC.

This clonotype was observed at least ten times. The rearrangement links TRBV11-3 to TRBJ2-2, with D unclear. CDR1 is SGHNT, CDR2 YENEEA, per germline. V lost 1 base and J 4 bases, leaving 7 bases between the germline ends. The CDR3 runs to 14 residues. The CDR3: CASSLGTLTGELFF. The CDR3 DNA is TGTGCCAGCAGCTTAGGGACCCTCACCGGGGAGCTGTTTTTT. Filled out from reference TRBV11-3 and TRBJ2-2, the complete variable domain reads EAGVVQSPRYKIIEKKQPVAFWCNPISGHNTLYWYLQNLGQGPELLIRYENEEAVDDSQLPKDRFSAERLKGVDSTLKIQPAELGDSAVYLCASSLGTLTGELFFGEGSRLTVL.

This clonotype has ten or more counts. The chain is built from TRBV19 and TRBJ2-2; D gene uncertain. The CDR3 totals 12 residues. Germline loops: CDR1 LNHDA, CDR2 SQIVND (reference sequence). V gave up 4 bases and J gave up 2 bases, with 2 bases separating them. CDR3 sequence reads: CASSTNTGELFF. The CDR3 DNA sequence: TGTGCCAGTAGTACAAACACCGGGGAGCTGTTTTTT.

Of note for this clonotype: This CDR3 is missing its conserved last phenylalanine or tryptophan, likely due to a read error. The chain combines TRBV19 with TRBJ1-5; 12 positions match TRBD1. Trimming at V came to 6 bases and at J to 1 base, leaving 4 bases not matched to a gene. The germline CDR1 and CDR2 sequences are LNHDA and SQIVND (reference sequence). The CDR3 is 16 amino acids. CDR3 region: CASRGQGAASNQPQHL. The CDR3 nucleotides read TGTGCCAGTAGGGGACAGGGGGCTGCAAGCAATCAGCCCCAGCATCTT.

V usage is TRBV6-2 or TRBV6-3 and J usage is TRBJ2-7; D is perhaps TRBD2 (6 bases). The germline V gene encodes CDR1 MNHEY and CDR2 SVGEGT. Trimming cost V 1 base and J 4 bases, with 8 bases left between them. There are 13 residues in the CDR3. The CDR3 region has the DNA TGTGCCAGCAGTTACTATAGCGGATACGAGCAGTACTTC. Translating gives CASSYYSGYEQYF.

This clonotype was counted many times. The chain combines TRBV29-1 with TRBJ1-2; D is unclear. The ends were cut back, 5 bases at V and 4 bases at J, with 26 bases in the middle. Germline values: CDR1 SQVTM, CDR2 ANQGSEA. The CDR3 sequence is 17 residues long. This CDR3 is CSVPHGWHSPDLYGYTF. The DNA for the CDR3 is TGCAGCGTTCCACATGGTTGGCACTCCCCGGACCTCTATGGCTACACCTTC.

The CDR3 nucleotides are TGCAGCATCCTCAGCCCCGGGACCGAAGAGACCCAGTACTTC. Protein: CSILSPGTEETQYF. V usage is TRBV29-1 and J usage is TRBJ2-5, with D perhaps being TRBD1 or TRBD2 (5 bases each). Per the germline V gene, CDR1 is SQVTM and CDR2 is ANQGSEA. The CDR3 consists of 14 residues. V was cut by 8 bases and J by 3 bases, with 19 bases left in between.

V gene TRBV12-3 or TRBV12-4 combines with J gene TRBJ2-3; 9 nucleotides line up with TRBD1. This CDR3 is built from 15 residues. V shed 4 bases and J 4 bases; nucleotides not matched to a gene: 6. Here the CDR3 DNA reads TGTGCCAGCAGTTCCTACGGACAGGGGTCAGATACGCAGTATTTT. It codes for CASSSYGQGSDTQYF.

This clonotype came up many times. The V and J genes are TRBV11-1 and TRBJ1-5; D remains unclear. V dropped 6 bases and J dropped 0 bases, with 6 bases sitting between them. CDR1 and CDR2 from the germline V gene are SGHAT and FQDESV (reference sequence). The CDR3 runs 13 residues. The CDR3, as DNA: TGTGCCAGCAGTCAACATAGCAATCAGCCCCAGCATTTT. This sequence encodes CASSQHSNQPQHF.

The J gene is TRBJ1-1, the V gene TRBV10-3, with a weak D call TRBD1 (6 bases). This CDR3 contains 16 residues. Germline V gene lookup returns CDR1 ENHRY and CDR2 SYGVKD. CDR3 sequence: CEQGRPLPLMNTEAFF. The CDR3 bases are TGTGAACAGGGCAGACCGTTACCCCTAATGAACACTGAAGCTTTCTTT.

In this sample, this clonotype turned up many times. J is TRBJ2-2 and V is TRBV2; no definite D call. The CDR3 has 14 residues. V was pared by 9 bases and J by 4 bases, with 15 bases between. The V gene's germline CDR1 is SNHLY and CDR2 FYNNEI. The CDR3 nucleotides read TGTGCCAGTATGTCTTTTCTGGGCACCGGGGAGCTGTTTTTT. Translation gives CASMSFLGTGELFF.

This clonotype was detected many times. The CDR3 nucleotides read TGCGCCAGCAGACAGGGGGAATGGGGCAATCAGCCCCAGCATTTT. This codes for CASRQGEWGNQPQHF. The chain uses TRBV5-1 and TRBJ1-5; 8 bases line up with TRBD1. V lost 5 bases and J lost 2; bases outside the gene matches: 6. Germline V CDR1 and CDR2: SGHRS, YFSETQ. CDR3 size: 15 residues.

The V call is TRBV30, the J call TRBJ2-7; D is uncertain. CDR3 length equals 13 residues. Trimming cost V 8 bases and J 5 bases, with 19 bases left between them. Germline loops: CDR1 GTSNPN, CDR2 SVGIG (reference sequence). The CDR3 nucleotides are TGTGCCGGTAGGGCCGGGTCACGCGACGAGCAGTACTTC. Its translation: CAGRAGSRDEQYF.

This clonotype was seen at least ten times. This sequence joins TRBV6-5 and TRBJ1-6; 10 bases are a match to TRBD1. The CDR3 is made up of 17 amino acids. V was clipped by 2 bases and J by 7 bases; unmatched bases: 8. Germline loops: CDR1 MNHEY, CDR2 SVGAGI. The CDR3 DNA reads TGTGCCAGCAGTTACCACCCGGGACAGGGGATAAATTCACCCCTCCACTTT. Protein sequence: CASSYHPGQGINSPLHF.

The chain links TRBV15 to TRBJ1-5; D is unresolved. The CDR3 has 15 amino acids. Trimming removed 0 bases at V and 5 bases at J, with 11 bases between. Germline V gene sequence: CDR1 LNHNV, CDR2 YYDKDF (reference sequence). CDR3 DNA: TGTGCCACCAGCAGAGATGGGCAGCTACATCAGCCCCAGCATTTT. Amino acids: CATSRDGQLHQPQHF.